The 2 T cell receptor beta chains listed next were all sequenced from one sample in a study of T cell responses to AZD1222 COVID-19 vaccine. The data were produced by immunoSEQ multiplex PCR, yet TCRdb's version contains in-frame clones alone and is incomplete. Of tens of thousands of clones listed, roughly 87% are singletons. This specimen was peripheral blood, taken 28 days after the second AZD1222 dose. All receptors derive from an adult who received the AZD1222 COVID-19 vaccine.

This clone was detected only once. CDR3 protein: CASSQAGTGVVIGELFF. The CDR3 DNA sequence: TGTGCCAGCAGCCAAGCCGGGACAGGGGTCGTAATCGGGGAGCTGTTTTTT. The chain joins TRBV14 to TRBJ2-2, with 10 bases lining up with TRBD1. The CDR3 runs to 17 residues. V shed 1 base, J shed 7 bases, and the junction held 9 bases outside the gene matches. CDR1 and CDR2 (germline): SGHDN, FVKESK. The full variable domain, completed using reference TRBV14 and TRBJ2-2, is EAGVTQFPSHSVIEKGQTVTLRCDPISGHDNLYWYRRVMGKEIKFLLHFVKESKQDESGMPNNRFLAERTGGTYSTLKVQPAELEDSGVYFCASSQAGTGVVIGELFFGEGSRLTVL.

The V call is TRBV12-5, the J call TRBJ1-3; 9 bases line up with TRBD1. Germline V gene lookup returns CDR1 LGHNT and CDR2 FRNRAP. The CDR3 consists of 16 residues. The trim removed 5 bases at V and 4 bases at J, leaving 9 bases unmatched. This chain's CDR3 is CASGLRQGVGGNTIYF. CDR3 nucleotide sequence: TGTGCTAGTGGTCTTCGACAGGGGGTGGGAGGAAACACCATATATTTT.